The source of this T cell receptor beta chain is a study of T cells after yellow fever vaccination. About the research overall: SMART-Seq v4 Ultra Low Input served to prepare low-cell-number fractions. Study findings and constraints: By day 5 rather than day 15, the secondary response had peaked, though it was weaker. Post-booster repertoires again held most primary-vaccination clones (roughly 96% CD4, around 90% CD8). Repertoires obtained by FACS sorting could include abundant clonotypes that entered as contaminants from the bulk population.

TCRdb analysed the 5' RACE reads with MiXCR anew, one entry per CDR3 protein. Of about 73,000 distinct CDR3 sequences listed, around 7.7% are singletons. V dropped 1 base and J dropped 8 bases, with 20 bases sitting between them. Germline CDR1 reads SEHNR; CDR2 reads FQNEAQ (reference sequence). The CDR3 length is 17 residues. This clonotype was detected a few times. Its antigen remains unknown. The clonotype was recovered from a young man who received the YFV17D yellow fever vaccine. This chain joins TRBV7-9 and TRBJ1-4, with a weak D call TRBD1 (5 bases). Sequenced here: CD8+ T cells sorted from PBMCs, sampled on the day of the yellow fever booster vaccination. The CDR3 DNA reads TGTGCCAGCAGCTTAGGAGACCGGGACCTTCGGAGAGAAAAACTGTTTTTT. Translated, it gives CASSLGDRDLRREKLFF.